One and the same sample provided the 19 T cell receptor beta chains below, sequenced in a study of beta chain features in type 1 diabetes. TCRB transcripts that were expressed got sequenced, as all of the isolated RNA had been reverse transcribed. Clones were sequenced by immunoSEQ multiplex PCR, and TCRdb holds only the in-frame ones, with some missing. In the table there are about 220,000 clones, about 11% of which are singletons. Sequenced sample: central memory CD4+ T cells from blood. The receptors come from a man aged 18-30 years in good health.

This clone has ten or more counts. This sequence joins TRBV4-1 and TRBJ2-1, with 7 nucleotides matching TRBD2. The CDR3 length is 16 residues. The germline V gene has CDR1 MGHRA and CDR2 YSYEKL. With 0 bases clipped from V and 2 bases from J, the junction kept 4 bases outside the gene matches. The CDR3 is CASSQDSAGAYNEQFF. The CDR3 coding sequence is TGCGCCAGCAGCCAAGACTCCGCGGGAGCCTACAATGAGCAGTTCTTC.

This clone was seen a few times. CDR3 nucleotides: TGTGCCAGCTCACGAGCGGCGAGCTCCTACAATGAGCAGTTCTTC. Its translation: CASSRAASSYNEQFF. The chain recombines TRBV18 with TRBJ2-1; a possible D gene is TRBD2 (5 bases). The CDR3 has 15 amino acids. Germline V gives CDR1 KGHSH, CDR2 LQKENI. V was clipped by 4 bases and J by 0 bases, with 10 bases between them.

The chain recombines TRBV5-1 with TRBJ2-7; the match to TRBD2 covers 13 bases. This CDR3 contains 15 residues. The J segment lost 4 bases and the V segment lost 0 bases, leaving 1 base of the junction unmatched. The germline V gene encodes CDR1 SGHRS and CDR2 YFSETQ. CDR3 amino acids: CASSLELAGGYEQYF. In nucleotides, the CDR3 is TGCGCCAGCAGCTTGGAACTAGCGGGAGGGTACGAGCAGTACTTC.

This clone occurred a few times. The sample holds other DNA sequences that translate to the same CDR3. The gene calls are TRBV5-1 and TRBJ2-1; D gene unclear. Germline assignment: CDR1 SGHRS and CDR2 YFSETQ. The V end lost 2 bases, the J end lost 7 bases, and 16 bases lay between the germline ends. This CDR3 comprises 15 residues. This CDR3 is CASSLATSSGNEQFF. The CDR3 DNA sequence: TGCGCCAGCAGCTTAGCGACTTCTTCAGGTAATGAGCAGTTCTTC.

A few counts support this clone. Other DNA sequences in the sample encode the same CDR3. The chain links TRBV29-1 to TRBJ2-7, with 9 bases that match TRBD1. Germline lookup yields CDR1 SQVTM and CDR2 ANQGSEA. Trimming took 6 bases from V and 1 from J; bases not matched to a gene: 7. The CDR3 totals 14 residues. The CDR3 is CSVGRDRDSYEQYF. The CDR3, as DNA: TGCAGCGTCGGCCGGGACAGGGATTCCTACGAGCAGTACTTC.

This clone was observed a few times. The rearrangement uses TRBV23-1 and TRBJ2-2; maybe TRBD2 (6 bases). TRBV23-1 is an ORF for which the function is uncertain. V lost 4 bases, J lost 1 base, and 7 bases lay in between. This CDR3 contains 14 residues. The CDR3 loop reads CASSLGRNTGELFF. The DNA of the CDR3 is TGCGCCAGCAGTCTCGGGAGGAACACCGGGGAGCTGTTTTTT.

This clone has more than one count but fewer than ten. J is TRBJ2-7 and V is TRBV9; D possibly corresponds to TRBD2 (6 bases). The V gene lost 3 bases and the J gene lost 2 bases, with 15 bases spanning the gap. Germline CDR1 reads SGDLS; CDR2 reads YYNGEE. The CDR3 contains 15 residues. The CDR3 loop is CASSEAGTPPYEQYF. The CDR3 bases are TGTGCCAGCAGCGAAGCCGGGACTCCCCCCTACGAGCAGTACTTC.

The sample holds a few counts of this clone. This rearrangement joins TRBV28 to TRBJ2-7; no firm D call. The V end was cut by 5 bases, the J end by 0 bases, with 8 bases between. There are 13 residues in the CDR3. Germline-derived CDR1 and CDR2 are MDHEN and SYDVKM. In DNA, the CDR3 is TGTGCCAGCAGTCGGACGGCCTCCTACGAGCAGTACTTC. It yields the protein CASSRTASYEQYF.

V usage is TRBV9 and J usage is TRBJ2-1; 7 bases are shared with TRBD2. The germline V gene has CDR1 SGDLS and CDR2 YYNGEE. The CDR3 sequence is 17 residues long. J lost 6 bases, V lost 2 bases, and 14 bases had no gene match. In nucleotides, the CDR3 is TGTGCCAGCAGCGTCCTCGGGGACTACCGAGGGGTCAATGAGCAGTTCTTC. It codes for CASSVLGDYRGVNEQFF.

This clone was counted only a few times. The chain links TRBV19 to TRBJ2-7, with TRBD1 matching over 7 bases. The V gene's germline CDR1 is LNHDA and CDR2 SQIVND (reference sequence). CDR3 length: 15 amino acids. V lost 5 bases, J lost 4 bases, and 11 bases stayed unmatched. CDR3 sequence reads: CASSSGTAKGYEQYF. The CDR3, as DNA: TGTGCCAGTAGTTCAGGGACAGCGAAAGGTTACGAGCAGTACTTC.

Only a few counts were recorded for this clone. Other DNA sequences within the sample encode an identical CDR3. The chain uses TRBV5-1 and TRBJ2-1, with D possibly being TRBD2 (5 bases). The CDR3 spans 14 residues. With 0 bases removed from V and 3 bases from J, the gap between germline ends came to 7 bases. Germline lookup yields CDR1 SGHRS and CDR2 YFSETQ. The CDR3 nucleotides are TGCGCCAGCAGCTTGGGTGACTACTACAATGAGCAGTTCTTC. It codes for CASSLGDYYNEQFF.

This clone has more than one count but fewer than ten. The chain recombines TRBV30 with TRBJ2-5; possibly TRBD1 for D (6 bases). The assigned J gene may be wrong: the sequence end matches TRBJ2-7 better. CDR1 and CDR2 (germline): GTSNPN, SVGIG (reference sequence). The CDR3 runs to 12 residues. The CDR3: CACDGDTYEQYF. The CDR3 DNA is TGTGCCTGCGACGGGGACACCTACGAGCAGTACTTC.

In this sample, this clone turned up a few times. The rearrangement uses TRBV28 and TRBJ1-4; 7 nucleotides align to TRBD1. V lost 4 bases to trimming and J lost 11 bases; unmatched junction nucleotides: 7. Germline V lookup: CDR1 MDHEN, CDR2 SYDVKM. The CDR3 has 13 amino acids. The CDR3 reads CASSSNRGRKLFF. CDR3 DNA: TGTGCCAGCAGTTCAAACAGGGGCCGGAAACTGTTTTTT.

In this sample, this clone turned up a few times. The rearrangement links TRBV28 to TRBJ2-7; a possible D gene is TRBD1 (6 bases). The CDR3 length is 17 residues. Trimming took off 5 bases at V and 1 base at J, with 21 bases between the two ends. The germline V gene has CDR1 MDHEN and CDR2 SYDVKM. CDR3 DNA sequence: TGTGCCAGCAGTCCACAGAGACAGGTCTCGATGTCCTACGAGCAGTACTTC. It encodes CASSPQRQVSMSYEQYF.

As concerns this clone: Sequence at one end of the junction differs from germline and may be a read error. The gene calls are TRBV9 and TRBJ2-5; 8 nucleotides align to TRBD2. This CDR3 region has 14 residues. Germline CDR1 reads SGDLS; CDR2 reads YYNGEE. CDR3 sequence reads: CARSAAGLEETQYF. In DNA form, the CDR3 reads TGTGCCCGCAGCGCCGCGGGACTAGAAGAGACCCAGTACTTC.

This chain joins TRBV15 and TRBJ2-1; 10 bases map to TRBD2. Per germline, CDR1 LNHNV and CDR2 YYDKDF (reference sequence). The CDR3 is made up of 16 amino acids. Trimming at V came to 1 base and at J to 7 bases, leaving 7 bases not matched to a gene. In DNA form, the CDR3 reads TGTGCCACCAGCAGAGGATCTAGCGGGAGCATAAATGAGCAGTTCTTC. It encodes CATSRGSSGSINEQFF.

Only a few counts were recorded for this clone. The CDR3 DNA is TGCAGCGCACACCGGGACGCAGACACTGAAGCTTTCTTT. It codes for CSAHRDADTEAFF. This rearrangement joins TRBV29-1 to TRBJ1-1; TRBD1 is a possible D gene (5 bases). The V end lost 7 bases, the J end lost 3 bases, and 15 bases lay between the germline ends. This CDR3 contains 13 residues. Germline-derived CDR1 and CDR2 are SQVTM and ANQGSEA.

This clone was found many times. The same CDR3 also results from other DNA sequences found in this sample. This sequence joins TRBV18 and TRBJ2-3; a weak D match, TRBD2 (6 bases). Deletions cut 6 bases from V and 2 bases from J, with 12 bases between. This CDR3 contains 14 residues. Germline CDR1 is KGHSH and CDR2 is LQKENI. The chain's CDR3 is CASSPSGLTDTQYF. Written as DNA, the CDR3 is TGTGCCAGCTCTCCGAGCGGGCTCACAGATACGCAGTATTTT.

The rearrangement joins TRBV21-1 to TRBJ2-3; the table's D call of TRBD1 was not tested on the DNA. TRBV21-1 is a pseudogene locus. The CDR3 is made up of 16 amino acids. CDR3 sequence: CASSKEGGAGTDTQYF. The CDR3 region has the DNA TGTGCCAGCAGCAAAGAAGGGGGTGCGGGCACAGATACGCAGTATTTT.